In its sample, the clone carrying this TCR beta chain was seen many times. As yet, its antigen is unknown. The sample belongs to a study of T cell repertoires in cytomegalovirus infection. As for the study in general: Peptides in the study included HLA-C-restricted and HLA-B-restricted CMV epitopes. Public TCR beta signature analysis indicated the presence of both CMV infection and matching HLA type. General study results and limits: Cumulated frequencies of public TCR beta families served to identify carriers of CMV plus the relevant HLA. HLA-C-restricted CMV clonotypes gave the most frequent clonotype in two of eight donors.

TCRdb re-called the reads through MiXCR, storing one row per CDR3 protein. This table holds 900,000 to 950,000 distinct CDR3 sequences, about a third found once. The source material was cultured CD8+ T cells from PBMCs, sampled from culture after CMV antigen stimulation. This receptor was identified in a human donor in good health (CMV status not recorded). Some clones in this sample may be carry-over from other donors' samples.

This CDR3 is CASSPSGATNQPQHF. The CDR3 bases are TGTGCCAGCAGTCCTTCAGGGGCAACTAATCAGCCCCAGCATTTT. The chain employs TRBV12-3 or TRBV12-4 and TRBJ1-5; perhaps TRBD1 as D (6 bases). The length of the CDR3 is 15 residues. Trimming took off 5 bases at V and 4 bases at J, with 15 bases between the two ends.